The entry below gives a single TCR beta chain sequence along with its context. Its antigen is undetermined. These data belong to a study of shared clonotypes between healthy human individuals. In the study overall: The people who gave samples were a couple of women and three men aged 18 to 49.

Donors included only healthy HIV-negative adults lacking recent acute infections or vaccinations. Points from the study as a whole: A handful of donors shared about 5% of their naive CD4 clonotypes.

V gave up 0 bases and J gave up 4 bases; unmatched junction bases: 2. Germline loops: CDR1 KGHSH, CDR2 LQKENI. The CDR3 sequence is 15 residues long. Each subset's genomic DNA was split evenly across several immunoSEQ plates. Sequencing was performed with immunoSEQ multiplex PCR; in TCRdb, only in-frame clones are kept and a portion is missing. The sample yields more than 1.2 million clones, approximately 98.5% seen once. The rearrangement uses TRBV18 and TRBJ1-1; 10 nucleotides match TRBD1. The sequence was collected from a man younger than 45 in good health. The sample was naive CD4+ T cells sorted from blood. The subset is: CD45RA+ positively selected. As DNA, the CDR3 is TGTGCCAGCTCACCACCGGGACAGGGGAGCACTGAAGCTTTCTTT. As protein: CASSPPGQGSTEAFF.